The entry below describes one T cell receptor (beta chain). Its specificity is unknown. The donors were members of the approximately 120-subject validation cohort (separate from the approximately 650-subject first cohort). The table came from immunoSEQ multiplex PCR; TCRdb's copy has only in-frame clones and leaves some out. The sample holds 150,000 to 200,000 clones; roughly nine tenths are singletons and the top ten take 4.5% to 7%. This sample stems from a study of cytomegalovirus exposure and HLA in healthy donors. Germline lookup yields CDR1 ENHRY and CDR2 SYGVKD. V dropped 7 bases and J dropped 5 bases, with 15 bases sitting between them. The CDR3 is made up of 14 amino acids. Whole-study findings and limits: The study designated fewer than 200 TCR beta chains cytomegalovirus-associated.

This clonotype was obtained from a woman aged 25-40 years in good health and CMV-seronegative. This chain uses TRBV10-3 with TRBJ2-1; maybe TRBD1 (5 bases). The source material was PBMCs. The CDR3 DNA follows: TGTGCCATCACAGGCACAGGTCGAGACAATGAGCAGTTCTTC. This translates into CAITGTGRDNEQFF.